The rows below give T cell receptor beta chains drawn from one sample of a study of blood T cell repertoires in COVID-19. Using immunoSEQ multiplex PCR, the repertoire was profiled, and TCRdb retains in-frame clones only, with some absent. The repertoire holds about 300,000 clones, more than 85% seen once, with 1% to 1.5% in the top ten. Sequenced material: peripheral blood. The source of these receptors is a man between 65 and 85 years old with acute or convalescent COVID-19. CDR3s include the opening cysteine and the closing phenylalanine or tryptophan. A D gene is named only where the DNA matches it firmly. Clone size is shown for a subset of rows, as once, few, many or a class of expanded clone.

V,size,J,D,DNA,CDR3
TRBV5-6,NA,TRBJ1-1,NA,TGTGCCAGCAGCTCGACCGGGACTAGGGAAGCTTTCTTT,CASSSTGTREAFF
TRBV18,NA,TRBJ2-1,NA,TGTGCCAGCTCACCACAGAGTATAACCTACTCCTACAATGAGCAGTTCTTC,CASSPQSITYSYNEQFF
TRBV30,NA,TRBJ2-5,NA,TGTGCCTGGAATCCCGCAGGGGCGAGGGAGACCCAGTACTTC,CAWNPAGARETQYF
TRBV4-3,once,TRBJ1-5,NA,TGCGCCAGCAGCCAGAAAGGGGGGGATCAGCCCCAGCATTTT,CASSQKGGDQPQHF
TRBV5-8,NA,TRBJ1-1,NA,TGTGCCAGCAGCTTGGTTAGAAACACTGAAGCTTTCTTT,CASSLVRNTEAFF
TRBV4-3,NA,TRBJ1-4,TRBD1,TGCGCCAGCAGCGAAGGACCGGGACAGGGGGACGAAAAACTGTTTTTT,CASSEGPGQGDEKLFF
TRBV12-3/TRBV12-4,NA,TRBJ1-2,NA,TGTGCCAGCAGTAGGGACATCGGGTTCGCCTACACCTTC,CASSRDIGFAYTF
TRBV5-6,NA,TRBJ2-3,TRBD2,TGTGCCAGCAGCTGGGGGCCTCGGACTAGCGGAGATACGCAGTATTTT,CASSWGPRTSGDTQYF
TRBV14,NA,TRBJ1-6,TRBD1,TGTGCCAGCAGCCAAGTCGGCAGGGGGGATTCACCCCTCCACTTT,CASSQVGRGDSPLHF
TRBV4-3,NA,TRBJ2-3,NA,TGCGCCAGCAGCCAAGTTAGCGGAATAGCAGATACGCAGTATTTT,CASSQVSGIADTQYF
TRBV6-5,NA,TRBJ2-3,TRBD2,TGTGCCAGCAAAGGGCTAGCGGAACGAGGAGATACGCAGTATTTT,CASKGLAERGDTQYF
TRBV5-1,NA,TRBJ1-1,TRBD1,TGCGCCAGCAGCTTTGCTGGCGACAGGGGTGAAGCTTTCTTT,CASSFAGDRGEAFF
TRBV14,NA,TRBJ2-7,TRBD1,TGTGCCAGCAGCCAAGATTTTGGGACAGGGGGCAGGGGGCAGTACTTC,CASSQDFGTGGRGQYF
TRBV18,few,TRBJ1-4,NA,TGTGCCAGCTCACCGGCGGGTTGGGAAAAACTGTTTTTT,CASSPAGWEKLFF
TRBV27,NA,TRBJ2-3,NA,TGTGCCAGCAGTCACCGGGACTGGGACCTTTATACGCAGTATTTT,CASSHRDWDLYTQYF
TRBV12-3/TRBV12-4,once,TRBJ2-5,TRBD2,TGTGCCAGCAGTCCGGGGGGAGGTGAGACCCAGTACTTC,CASSPGGGETQYF
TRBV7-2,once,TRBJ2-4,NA,TGTGCCAGCAGCTTCTTTCCGGGAGCCAAAAACATTCAGTACTTC,CASSFFPGAKNIQYF
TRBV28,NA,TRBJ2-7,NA,TGTGCCAGCAGTCCCGCGGACACAAACTCCTACGAGCAGTACTTC,CASSPADTNSYEQYF
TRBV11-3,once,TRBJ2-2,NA,TGTGCCAGCAGCTTAGTCGGGACAACGAACACCGGGGAGCTGTTTTTT,CASSLVGTTNTGELFF
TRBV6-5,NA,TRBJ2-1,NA,TGTGCCAGCAGGCCGAACAGGAGATCCTACAATGAGCAGTTCTTC,CASRPNRRSYNEQFF
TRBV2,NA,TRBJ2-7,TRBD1,TGTGCCAGCAGTGATCAGGGGGCGCAATACGAGCAGTACTTC,CASSDQGAQYEQYF
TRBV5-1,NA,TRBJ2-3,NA,TGCGCCAGCAGAATGCCCGAGGTGACAGATACGCAGTATTTT,CASRMPEVTDTQYF
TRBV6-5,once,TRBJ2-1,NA,TGTGCCAGCAGCTCAACAGGGATATCCTACAATGAGCAGTTCTTC,CASSSTGISYNEQFF
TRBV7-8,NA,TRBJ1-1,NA,TGTGCCAGCAGCTTAGCAAAAACCGGCACTGAAGCTTTCTTT,CASSLAKTGTEAFF
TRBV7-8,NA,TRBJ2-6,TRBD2,TGTGCCAGCAGCTCATCCCGCTTGGGAGGGGCCGACTCTGGGGCCAACGTCCTGACTTTC,CASSSSRLGGADSGANVLTF
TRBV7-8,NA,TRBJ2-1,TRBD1,TGTGCCAGCAGCTTATCGATGAGGTGGGGACAGGCCCAAAATGAGCAGTTCTTC,CASSLSMRWGQAQNEQFF
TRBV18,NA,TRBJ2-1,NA,TGTGCCAGCTCACCTGGCCAGGGGGGCTTGAATGAGCAGTTCTTC,CASSPGQGGLNEQFF
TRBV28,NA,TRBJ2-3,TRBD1,TGTGCCAGCAGTTCAGGGGGCGATAACACAGATACGCAGTATTTT,CASSSGGDNTDTQYF
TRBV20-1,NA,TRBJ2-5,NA,TGCAGTGCATGGGGGCAGACCCAGTACTTC,CSAWGQTQYF
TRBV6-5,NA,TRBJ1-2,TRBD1,TGTGCCAGCAAGAATCCAGGGGGCAACTATGGCTACACCTTC,CASKNPGGNYGYTF
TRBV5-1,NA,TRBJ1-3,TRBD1,TGCGCCAGCAGCCGGTTAGGAGGGGGCCTCTCTGGAAACACCATATATTTT,CASSRLGGGLSGNTIYF
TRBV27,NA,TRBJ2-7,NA,TGTGCCAGCAGTGACAGTGTTGACTACGAGCAGTACTTC,CASSDSVDYEQYF
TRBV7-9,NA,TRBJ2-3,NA,TGTGCCAGCAGCCGCGGGTTCTTAGATACGCAGTATTTT,CASSRGFLDTQYF
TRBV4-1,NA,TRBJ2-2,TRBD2,TGCGCCAGCAGCCTTTCTGGCGGGGGATTCACCGGGGAGCTGTTTTTT,CASSLSGGGFTGELFF
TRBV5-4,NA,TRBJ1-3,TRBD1,TGTGCCAGCAGCTTGGGGACAGGGGGACGCCTGGGCGGAAACACCATATATTTT,CASSLGTGGRLGGNTIYF
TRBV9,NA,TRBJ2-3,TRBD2,TGTGCCAGCAGCGTAGATGAGGGAGGGCATTCCGATACGCAGTATTTT,CASSVDEGGHSDTQYF
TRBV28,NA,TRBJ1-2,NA,TGTGCCAGCAGTTTGCAGGGGTTTGGTGGCTACACCTTC,CASSLQGFGGYTF
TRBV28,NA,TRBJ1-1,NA,TGTGCCAGCAGTTGGACAGTTCCTGAAGCTTTCTTT,CASSWTVPEAFF
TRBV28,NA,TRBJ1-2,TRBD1,TGTGCCAGCAGTAGACAGGGGCGACTCAGCTATGGCTACACCTTC,CASSRQGRLSYGYTF
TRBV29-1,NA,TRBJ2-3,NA,TGCAGCGTTACTTCGGGCAGGGTGGTAGATACGCAGTATTTT,CSVTSGRVVDTQYF
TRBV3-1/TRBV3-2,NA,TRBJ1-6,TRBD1,TGTGCCAGCAGCTCACGACAGGGGAGTAATTCACCCCTCCACTTT,CASSSRQGSNSPLHF
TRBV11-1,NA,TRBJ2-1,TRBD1,TGTGCCAGCAGCGCGACAGGGTCCGGCGATGAGCAGTTCTTC,CASSATGSGDEQFF
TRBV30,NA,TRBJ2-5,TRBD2,TGTGCCTGGAGGACAGCGGGGGGGGCCGGGACCCAGTACTTC,CAWRTAGGAGTQYF
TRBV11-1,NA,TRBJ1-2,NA,TGTGCCAGCAGCTCCGAGTTCAGGGATGGCTACACCTTC,CASSSEFRDGYTF
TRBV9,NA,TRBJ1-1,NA,TGTGCCAGCAGCCCCCCCCTGGCGGGGGGAGGCACTGAAGCTTTCTTT,CASSPPLAGGGTEAFF
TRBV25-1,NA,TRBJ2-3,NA,TGTGCCAGCAGTGATCCGGGGAGCACAGATACGCAGTATTTT,CASSDPGSTDTQYF
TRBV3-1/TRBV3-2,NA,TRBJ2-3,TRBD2,TGTGCCAGCAGCCCCTTTAGCGGGGGGGCCACAGATACGCAGTATTTT,CASSPFSGGATDTQYF
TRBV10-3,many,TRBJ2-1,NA,TGTGCCATCAGTGAGTCCTGGGAGAATGAGCAGTTCTTC,CAISESWENEQFF
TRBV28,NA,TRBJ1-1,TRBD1,TGTGCCACCGCCGGGACAGGGCTGTTGCGCACTGAAGCTTTCTTT,CATAGTGLLRTEAFF
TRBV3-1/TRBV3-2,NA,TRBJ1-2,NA,TGTGCCAGCAGCCAGTTACAGGGATCTGATGGCTACACCTTC,CASSQLQGSDGYTF
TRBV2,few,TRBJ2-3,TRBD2,TGTGCCAGCAAGGGGGAGCGGGGGCGTCCAGATACGCAGTATTTT,CASKGERGRPDTQYF
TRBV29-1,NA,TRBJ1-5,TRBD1,TGCAGCGCCGTGACAGGGGGCGTTAATCAGCCCCAGCATTTT,CSAVTGGVNQPQHF
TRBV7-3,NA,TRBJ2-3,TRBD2,TGTGCCAGCAGCTTAGGTAGCGGGGTATCCGATACGCAGTATTTT,CASSLGSGVSDTQYF